The 15 T cell receptor beta chains in this list originate from one sample, sequenced in a study of blood T cell repertoires in COVID-19. The method was immunoSEQ multiplex PCR; TCRdb's version includes in-frame clones alone and lacks a portion of them. The sample records 150,000 to 200,000 clones, approximately 80% being singletons. The sample taken for sequencing was peripheral blood. The source is a woman between 40 and 50 years old with COVID-19, enrolled during active disease.

The gene calls are TRBV7-9 and TRBJ2-7; D might be TRBD2 (5 bases). The CDR3 totals 12 residues. Trimming shortened V by 0 bases and J by 6 bases, and 6 bases separated the two germline ends. Germline V gene sequence: CDR1 SEHNR, CDR2 FQNEAQ (reference sequence). Here the CDR3 reads CASSLAGSEQYV. The CDR3 DNA sequence: TGTGCCAGCAGCTTAGCAGGGAGCGAGCAGTACGTC.

V gene TRBV7-9 combines with J gene TRBJ2-5; possible D gene TRBD2, 5 bases. The V end lost 6 bases, the J end lost 2 bases, and 16 bases lay between the germline ends. This CDR3 spans 15 amino acids. The V gene's germline CDR1 is SEHNR and CDR2 FQNEAQ (reference sequence). CDR3 protein: CASRSGSGMQETQYF. In nucleotides, the CDR3 is TGTGCCAGCAGGTCTGGGAGCGGCATGCAAGAGACCCAGTACTTC.

This rearrangement joins TRBV28 to TRBJ2-1; 12 bases match TRBD1. CDR3 length: 16 amino acids. The J segment lost 9 bases and the V segment lost 1 base, leaving 7 bases of the junction unmatched. Per the germline V gene, CDR1 is MDHEN and CDR2 is SYDVKM. The CDR3 reads CASSLSGQGAAGEQFF. The CDR3 bases are TGTGCCAGCAGTTTATCGGGACAGGGGGCTGCGGGTGAGCAGTTCTTC.

This chain joins TRBV7-9 and TRBJ2-7; D possibly corresponds to TRBD1 (5 bases). Trimming removed 5 bases from V and 3 bases from J, with 8 bases in between. CDR3 length: 12 residues. Germline CDR1 is SEHNR and CDR2 is FQNEAQ (reference sequence). CDR3 region: CASSGDSYEQYF. For the CDR3, the DNA is TGTGCCAGCAGCGGAGACAGCTACGAGCAGTACTTC.

The rearrangement joins TRBV7-9 to TRBJ1-1, with D possibly TRBD1 on 6 matching bases. V was shortened by 1 base and J by 4 bases, with 7 bases between the two germline ends. CDR3 length: 13 residues. The germline V gene has CDR1 SEHNR and CDR2 FQNEAQ (reference sequence). In DNA, the CDR3 is TGTGCCAGCAGCTTAGTACAGGGCACTGAAGCTTTCTTT. Protein sequence: CASSLVQGTEAFF.

The rearrangement joins TRBV28 to TRBJ1-6; the D gene is possibly TRBD1 (5 bases). This CDR3 contains 15 residues. The germline V gene encodes CDR1 MDHEN and CDR2 SYDVKM. V shed 3 bases and J shed 1 base, with 7 bases lying between them. The CDR3 protein is CASSFRGSYNSPLHF. The CDR3 DNA is TGTGCCAGCAGTTTTAGGGGATCCTATAATTCACCCCTCCACTTT.

The chain carries TRBV19 and TRBJ2-1, with a possible D match to TRBD1 (6 bases). Trimming stripped 10 bases from V and 3 bases from J, with 10 bases between. The CDR3 length is 12 residues. The germline gives CDR1 LNHDA, CDR2 SQIVND (reference sequence). The CDR3 DNA reads TGTGCCACCCGGGACAACTACAATGAGCAGTTCTTC. Its translation: CATRDNYNEQFF.

The rearrangement joins TRBV5-4 to TRBJ1-1; D unclear. Trimming took 2 bases from V and 7 from J, leaving 18 bases between them. The CDR3 has 15 residues. Germline V CDR1 and CDR2: SGHNT, YYREEE (reference sequence). The CDR3 reads CASSFGLAYDGEAFF. The CDR3 DNA is TGTGCCAGCAGCTTCGGACTGGCATATGATGGTGAAGCTTTCTTT.

The CDR3 here is CAWSVSGQVQHF. DNA of the CDR3: TGTGCCTGGAGTGTATCCGGACAGGTCCAGCATTTT. This chain connects TRBV30 to TRBJ1-5; 7 positions agree with TRBD1. After removal of 0 bases from V and 12 bases from J, the junction contained 5 bases not matched to a gene. CDR1 GTSNPN and CDR2 SVGIG come from the germline V gene (reference sequence). The length of the CDR3 is 12 residues.

Comment on this clone: The same CDR3 arises from other DNA sequences in this sample as well. The V call is TRBV19, the J call TRBJ2-7; 7 bases are a match to TRBD1. The CDR3 runs 9 residues. Germline V lookup: CDR1 LNHDA, CDR2 SQIVND (reference sequence). The CDR3 loop is CATTGEQYV. CDR3 nucleotide sequence: TGTGCCACCACAGGGGAGCAGTATGTC.

The chain recombines TRBV7-9 with TRBJ1-2; D not certain. Trimming removed 6 bases from V and 2 bases from J, with 7 bases in between. From germline, CDR1 is SEHNR and CDR2 FQNEAQ (reference sequence). The CDR3 is made up of 12 amino acids. The DNA for the CDR3 is TGTGCCAGCAGACAGAGAAACTATGGCTACACCTTC. Encoded protein: CASRQRNYGYTF.

The V and J genes are TRBV6-5 and TRBJ1-6; unclear D gene. The CDR3 runs to 13 residues. CDR1 is MNHEY and CDR2 is SVGAGI in the germline V gene. Trimming left V 6 bases short and J 7 bases short, with 10 bases between. DNA of the CDR3: TGTGCCAGCAGCCCCGGTTTAAATTCACCCCTCCACTTT. Protein product: CASSPGLNSPLHF.

This clone was observed a few times. The V call is TRBV6-4, the J call TRBJ1-1, with a weak D call TRBD1 (5 bases). Germline V gene sequence: CDR1 MRHNA, CDR2 SNTAGT. V gave up 3 bases and J gave up 6 bases, with 14 bases separating them. The CDR3 contains 14 residues. Here the CDR3 reads CASSEQPGLAEAFF. CDR3 coding DNA: TGTGCCAGCAGTGAACAACCAGGGCTCGCTGAAGCTTTCTTT.

This rearrangement joins TRBV15 to TRBJ1-2; D call uncertain. The CDR3 is 14 residues long. The germline V gene has CDR1 LNHNV and CDR2 YYDKDF (reference sequence). V lost 0 bases and J lost 3, with 8 bases in between. This CDR3 is CATSREGSHYGYTF. The CDR3 DNA is TGTGCCACCAGCAGAGAGGGCAGCCACTATGGCTACACCTTC.

This clone was observed a handful of times. The rearrangement links TRBV9 to TRBJ1-2; TRBD1 is a possible D gene (6 bases). The CDR3 is made up of 14 amino acids. Germline V CDR1 and CDR2: SGDLS, YYNGEE. Trimming took 3 bases from V and 8 from J, leaving 17 bases between them. CDR3 coding DNA: TGTGCCAGCAGCGGATCACAGGGTGTAGGCGGCTACACCTTC. Protein sequence: CASSGSQGVGGYTF. Combining the CDR3 with reference TRBV9 and TRBJ1-2 gives the whole variable domain DSGVTQTPKHLITATGQRVTLRCSPRSGDLSVYWYQQSLDQGLQFLIQYYNGEERAKGNILERFSAQQFPDLHSELNLSSLELGDSALYFCASSGSQGVGGYTFGSGTRLTVV.